What follows describes a single T cell receptor (beta chain). This entry belongs to a study of blood T cell repertoires in COVID-19. Study context: Specimens from acute and convalescent COVID-19 originated in the United States, Italy and Spain.

CDR3 length: 15 residues. Germline V gene lookup returns CDR1 SGDLS and CDR2 YYNGEE. The trim removed 4 bases at V and 7 bases at J, leaving 12 bases unmatched. As processed by the authors: For nucleated cells, counts were estimated from reference gene primer amplification. The protocol was immunoSEQ multiplex PCR, while the TCRdb copy is restricted to in-frame clones and leaves out a portion. V and J calls and clone size are given by that table; D and trimming were obtained from the DNA. The table lists 400,000 to 500,000 clones, about 88% of them singletons. Participants were aged about 18 to 89 years from around 24 US areas. Within the 2 weeks before study entry, each person in the exposed group met a COVID-19 case.

This TCR was sampled from a young woman who had been exposed to COVID-19. The sequencing sample was made of PBMCs or T cells enriched from blood (not recorded which). The chain employs TRBV9 and TRBJ2-7; TRBD1 matches 9 bases. CDR3 in amino acids: CASSPLWDRAEEQYF. For the CDR3, the DNA is TGTGCCAGCAGCCCTCTCTGGGACAGGGCGGAAGAGCAGTACTTC.